This T cell receptor beta chain was recorded in a study of tumor and adjacent non-tumor tissue in lung cancer. Study-wide background: Aged about 31 to 85 years, patients included nine to eleven men and about 5 women with stage I to III disease.

About this clonotype itself: Its specificity is unknown.

The template was RNA from unsorted bulk tissue. Newly diagnosed lung cancer patients had thoracic surgery in China, August–late 2014, without prior chemotherapy. A modified ARM-PCR protocol with three rounds of nested PCR amplified TCRbeta. MiXCR, run by TCRdb on the multiplex PCR reads, gives a single entry per CDR3 protein. The sample contains fewer than 120,000 distinct CDR3 sequences, approximately 84% of which appear only once. V lost 2 bases and J lost 10, with 15 bases in between. This CDR3 contains 14 residues. Germline values: CDR1 SGHAT, CDR2 FQNNGV. General study findings and limits: Tumor tissue had significantly higher TCR diversity than normal lung.

The chain is built from TRBV11-2 and TRBJ2-4; D unresolved. What was sequenced was lung tumor tissue. The sequence derives from a man between 70 and 80 years old with non-small cell lung cancer. The CDR3 coding sequence is TGTGCCAGCAGCTTAATGGGTGCACCAGAGATTCAGTACTTC. It codes for CASSLMGAPEIQYF.